This entry is about one TCR beta chain. The sample originates from a study of blood T cell repertoires in COVID-19. Study in general: Whether acute or convalescent, the COVID-19 samples came from the United States, Italy and Spain. Sources were T cells, B-cell-depleted T cells, or PBMCs; the material itself was cDNA or gDNA.

Authors' analysis steps: Reference gene primers were amplified, and this amplification served to estimate nucleated cell counts. The protocol was immunoSEQ multiplex PCR, while the TCRdb copy is restricted to in-frame clones and leaves out a portion. That table furnishes V, J and clone size, whereas the DNA furnished D and trimming. The sample consists of over 100,000 clones, 75% to 85% of them appearing once. The sample was peripheral blood. This clonotype was obtained from a human donor in a cohort sampled during active COVID-19.

This CDR3 reads CASSDRIHGYTF. The CDR3 DNA follows: TGTGCCAGCAGTGACAGGATCCATGGCTACACCTTC. V and J are TRBV27 and TRBJ1-2, with D possibly TRBD1 on 6 matching bases. The CDR3 sequence is 12 residues long. Trimming removed 5 bases from V and 6 bases from J, with 10 bases in between. The germline gives CDR1 MNHEY, CDR2 SMNVEV (reference sequence).